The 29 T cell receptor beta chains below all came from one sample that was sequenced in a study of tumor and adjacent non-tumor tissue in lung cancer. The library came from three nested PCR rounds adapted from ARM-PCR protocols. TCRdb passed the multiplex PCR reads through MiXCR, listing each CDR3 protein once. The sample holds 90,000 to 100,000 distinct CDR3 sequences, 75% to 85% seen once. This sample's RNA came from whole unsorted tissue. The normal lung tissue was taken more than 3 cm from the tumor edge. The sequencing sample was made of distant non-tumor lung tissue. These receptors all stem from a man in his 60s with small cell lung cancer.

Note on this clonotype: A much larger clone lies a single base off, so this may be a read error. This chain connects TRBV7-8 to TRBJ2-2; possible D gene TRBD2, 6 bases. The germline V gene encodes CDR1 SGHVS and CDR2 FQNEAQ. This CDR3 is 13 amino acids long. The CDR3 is CASSPGPGGEVFF. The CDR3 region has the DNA TGTGCCAGCAGCCCGGGGCCGGGCGGGGAGGTGTTTTTT.

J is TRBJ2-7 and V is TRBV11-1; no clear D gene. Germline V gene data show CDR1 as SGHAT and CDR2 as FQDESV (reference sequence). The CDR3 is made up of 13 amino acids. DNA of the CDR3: TGTGCCGGCAGCTCAGCGCGGCGGTACGAGCAGTACGTC. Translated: CAGSSARRYEQYV.

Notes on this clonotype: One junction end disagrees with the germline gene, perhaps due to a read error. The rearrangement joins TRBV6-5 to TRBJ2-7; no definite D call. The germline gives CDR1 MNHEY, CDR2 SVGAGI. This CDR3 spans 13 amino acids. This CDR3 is CGSLRLVSYEQYF. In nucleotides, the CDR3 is TGTGGCAGCCTGCGATTGGTCTCCTACGAGCAGTACTTC.

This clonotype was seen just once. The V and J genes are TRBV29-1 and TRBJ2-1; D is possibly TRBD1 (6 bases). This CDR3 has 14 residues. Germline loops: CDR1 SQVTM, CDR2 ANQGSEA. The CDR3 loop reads CNVYRVLGDNEQFF. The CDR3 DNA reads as TGCAATGTATACAGGGTGTTAGGGGACAATGAGCAGTTCTTC.

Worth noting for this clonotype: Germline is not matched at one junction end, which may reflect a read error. The CDR3 DNA follows: TGTGTCAGCAGCTTAACGCTAGCGGCAAACGATGAGCAGTTCTTC. Amino acid sequence: CVSSLTLAANDEQFF. V usage is TRBV11-1 and J usage is TRBJ2-1, with TRBD2 identical over 7 bases. In germline, CDR1 is SGHAT, CDR2 FQDESV (reference sequence). This CDR3 contains 15 residues. The variable domain in full, completed from reference TRBV11-1 and TRBJ2-1, reads EAEVAQSPRYKITEKSQAVAFWCDPISGHATLYWYRQILGQGPELLVQFQDESVVDDSQLPKDRFSAERLKGVDSTLKIQPAELGDSAMYLCVSSLTLAANDEQFFGPGTRLTVL.

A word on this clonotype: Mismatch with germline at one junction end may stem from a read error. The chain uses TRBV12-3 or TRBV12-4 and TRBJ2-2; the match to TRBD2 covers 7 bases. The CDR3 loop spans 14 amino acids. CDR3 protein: CVSSQTGGGGELFF. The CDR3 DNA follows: TGTGTCAGCAGTCAGACGGGGGGAGGCGGGGAGCTGTTTTTT.

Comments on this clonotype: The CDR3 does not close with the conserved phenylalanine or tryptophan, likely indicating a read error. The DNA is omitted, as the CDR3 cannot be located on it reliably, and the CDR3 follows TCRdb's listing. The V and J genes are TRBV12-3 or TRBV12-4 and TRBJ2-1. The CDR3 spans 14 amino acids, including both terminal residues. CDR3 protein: CASSTSTPYNEQLL.

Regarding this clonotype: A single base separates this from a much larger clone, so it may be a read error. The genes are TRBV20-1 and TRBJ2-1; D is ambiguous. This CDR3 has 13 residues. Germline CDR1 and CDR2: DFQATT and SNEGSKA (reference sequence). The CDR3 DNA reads TGCAATGCTCCTAGATTAGGGTACAATGAGCAGTTCTTC. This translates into CNAPRLGYNEQFF.

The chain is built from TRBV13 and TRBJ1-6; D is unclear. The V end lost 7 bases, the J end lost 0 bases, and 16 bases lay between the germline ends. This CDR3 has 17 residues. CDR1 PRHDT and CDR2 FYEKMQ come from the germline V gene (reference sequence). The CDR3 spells CASNQNEVSSYNSPLHF. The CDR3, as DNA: TGTGCCAGCAACCAAAACGAAGTAAGCTCCTATAATTCACCCCTCCACTTT.

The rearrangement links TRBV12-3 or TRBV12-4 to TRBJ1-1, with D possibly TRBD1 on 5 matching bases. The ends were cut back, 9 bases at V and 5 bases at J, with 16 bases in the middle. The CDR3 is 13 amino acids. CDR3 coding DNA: TGTGCCAGTCGTAAGGAGGGGAATACTGAAGCTTTCTTT. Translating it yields CASRKEGNTEAFF.

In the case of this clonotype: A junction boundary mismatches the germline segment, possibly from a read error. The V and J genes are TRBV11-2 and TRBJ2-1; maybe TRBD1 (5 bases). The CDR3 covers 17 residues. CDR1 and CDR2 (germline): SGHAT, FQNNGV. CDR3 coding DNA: TGTGCCAGCGGCTTAGTGACAGCCCAGAGCTCCTACAATAAGCGGTTCTTC. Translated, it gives CASGLVTAQSSYNKRFF.

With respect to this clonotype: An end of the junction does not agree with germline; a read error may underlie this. CDR3 in amino acids: CASSLGHQRLAGELLF. The CDR3 DNA is TGTGCCAGCAGCTTAGGACATCAACGACTAGCAGGGGAGCTGCTTTTT. The gene calls are TRBV11-1 and TRBJ2-2, with D tentatively TRBD2 (7 bases). The CDR3 is 16 residues long. Germline V lookup: CDR1 SGHAT, CDR2 FQDESV (reference sequence).

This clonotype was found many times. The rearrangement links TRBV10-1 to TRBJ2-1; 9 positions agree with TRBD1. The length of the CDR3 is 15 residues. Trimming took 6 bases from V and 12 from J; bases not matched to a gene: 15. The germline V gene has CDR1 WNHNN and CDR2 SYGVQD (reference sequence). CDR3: CASSAEQGARPLQFF. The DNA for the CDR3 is TGCGCCAGCAGCGCCGAACAGGGGGCGCGGCCTTTGCAGTTCTTC.

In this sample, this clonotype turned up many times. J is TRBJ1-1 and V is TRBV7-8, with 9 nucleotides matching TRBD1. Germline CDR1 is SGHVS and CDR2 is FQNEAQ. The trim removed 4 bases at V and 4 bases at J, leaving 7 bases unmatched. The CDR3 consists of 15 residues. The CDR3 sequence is CASSSGQGKGTEAFF. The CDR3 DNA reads TGTGCCAGCAGCTCAGGACAGGGGAAGGGCACTGAAGCTTTCTTT.

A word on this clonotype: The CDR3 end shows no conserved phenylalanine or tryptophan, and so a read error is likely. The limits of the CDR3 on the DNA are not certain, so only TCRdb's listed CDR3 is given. The CDR3 here is CSVEIGGTGSYNKQFL. This sequence joins TRBV29-1 and TRBJ2-1; the D call TRBD2 from the table was never checked on the DNA. The CDR3 is 16 amino acids long, termini counted. CDR1 SQVTM and CDR2 ANQGSEA come from the germline V gene.

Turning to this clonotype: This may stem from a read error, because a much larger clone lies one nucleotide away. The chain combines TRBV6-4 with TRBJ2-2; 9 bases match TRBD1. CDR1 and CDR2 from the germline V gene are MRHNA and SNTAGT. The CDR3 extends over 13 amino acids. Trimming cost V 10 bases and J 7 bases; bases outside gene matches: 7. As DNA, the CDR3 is TGTGCCACCCGGACAGGGGCCATCGGGGAGCTGTTTTTT. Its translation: CATRTGAIGELFF.

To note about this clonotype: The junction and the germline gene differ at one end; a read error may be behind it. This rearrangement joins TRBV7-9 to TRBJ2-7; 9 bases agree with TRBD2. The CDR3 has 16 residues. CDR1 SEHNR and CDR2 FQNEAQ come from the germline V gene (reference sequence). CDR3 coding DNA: TGTGCCAGCAGCGTTTACGTGACTAGCGGACTCTACAAGCAGTACTTC. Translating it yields CASSVYVTSGLYKQYF.

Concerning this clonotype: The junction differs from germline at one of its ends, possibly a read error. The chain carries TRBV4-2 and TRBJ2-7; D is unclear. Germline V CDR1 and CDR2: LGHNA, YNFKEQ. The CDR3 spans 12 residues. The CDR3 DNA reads TGTGCCATCAGCCAAGATTGTAGGGAGCAGTACTTC. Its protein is CAISQDCREQYF.

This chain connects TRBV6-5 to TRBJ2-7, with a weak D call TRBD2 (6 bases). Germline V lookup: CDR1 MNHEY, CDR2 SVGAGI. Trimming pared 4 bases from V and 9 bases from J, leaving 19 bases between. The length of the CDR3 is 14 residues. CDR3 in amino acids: CASSSEGSSYRQYF. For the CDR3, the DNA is TGTGCCAGCAGTTCGGAGGGCAGCTCCTACAGGCAGTACTTC.

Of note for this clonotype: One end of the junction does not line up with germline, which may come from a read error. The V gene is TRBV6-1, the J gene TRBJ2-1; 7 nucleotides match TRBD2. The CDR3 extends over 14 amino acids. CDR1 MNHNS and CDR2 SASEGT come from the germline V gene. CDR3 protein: CGSIFGGSRNKQFF. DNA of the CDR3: TGTGGCAGCATCTTTGGCGGGAGTAGGAATAAGCAGTTCTTC.

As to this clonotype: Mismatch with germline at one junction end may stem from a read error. CDR3 DNA: TGTTCCAGCAGCTTACCTTTAGTTAGCGGGAGGAAGCCGGCCAAAAACATTCAGTACTTC. Amino acids: CSSSLPLVSGRKPAKNIQYF. The chain employs TRBV7-9 and TRBJ2-4; 10 bases are a match to TRBD2. Germline V gives CDR1 SEHNR, CDR2 FQNEAQ (reference sequence). This CDR3 is 20 amino acids long.

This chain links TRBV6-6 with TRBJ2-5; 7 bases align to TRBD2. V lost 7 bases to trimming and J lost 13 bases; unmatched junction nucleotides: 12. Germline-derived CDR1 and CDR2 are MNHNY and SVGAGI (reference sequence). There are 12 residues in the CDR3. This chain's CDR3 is CASKLNREARYF. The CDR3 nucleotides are TGTGCCAGCAAGCTAAACCGGGAGGCCCGGTACTTC.

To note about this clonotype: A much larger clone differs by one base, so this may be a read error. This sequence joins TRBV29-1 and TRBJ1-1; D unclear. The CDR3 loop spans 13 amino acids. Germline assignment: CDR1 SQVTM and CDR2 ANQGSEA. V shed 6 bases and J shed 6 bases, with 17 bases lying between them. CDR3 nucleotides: TGCAGCGTACTCAGCTCTTATAACGCTGAAGCTTTCTTT. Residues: CSVLSSYNAEAFF.

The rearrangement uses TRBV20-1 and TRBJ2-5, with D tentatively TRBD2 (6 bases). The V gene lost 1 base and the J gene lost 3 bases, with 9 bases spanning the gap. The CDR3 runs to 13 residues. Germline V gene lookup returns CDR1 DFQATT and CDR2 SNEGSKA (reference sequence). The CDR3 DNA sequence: TGCAGTGCTAGAGCAGGAGGGAAAGAGACCCAGTACTTC. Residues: CSARAGGKETQYF.

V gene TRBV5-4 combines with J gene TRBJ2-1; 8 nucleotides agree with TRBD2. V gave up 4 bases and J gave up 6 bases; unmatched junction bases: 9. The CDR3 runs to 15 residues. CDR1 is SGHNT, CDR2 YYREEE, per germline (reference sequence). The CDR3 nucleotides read TGTGCCAGCAGCACCGTGCTAGCGGGCCGCAATGAGCAGTTCTTC. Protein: CASSTVLAGRNEQFF.

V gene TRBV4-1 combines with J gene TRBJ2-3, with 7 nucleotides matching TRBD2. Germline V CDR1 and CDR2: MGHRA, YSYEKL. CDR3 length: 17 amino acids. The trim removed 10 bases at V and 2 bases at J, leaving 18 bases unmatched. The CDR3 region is CANSQETAGASTDTQYF. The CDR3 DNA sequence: TGCGCCAACAGTCAAGAGACGGCGGGAGCCTCCACAGATACGCAGTATTTT.

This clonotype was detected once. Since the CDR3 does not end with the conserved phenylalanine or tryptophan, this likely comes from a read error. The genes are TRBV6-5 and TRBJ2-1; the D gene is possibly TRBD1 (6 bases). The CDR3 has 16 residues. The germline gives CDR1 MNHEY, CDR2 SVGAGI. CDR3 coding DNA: TGTGACAGCAGTTACAGGGCACAAGCGGTTTGCAATGAGCAGTTCTTG. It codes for CDSSYRAQAVCNEQFL.

The CDR3 DNA follows: TGTGCCAGCAGTGAAGCAGAATTGGATGGCTACACCTTC. Its translation is CASSEAELDGYTF. This chain joins TRBV6-1 and TRBJ1-2; D call uncertain. CDR1 MNHNS and CDR2 SASEGT come from the germline V gene. The CDR3 is 13 residues long. The ends were cut back, 0 bases at V and 6 bases at J, with 8 bases in the middle.

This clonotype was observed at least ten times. The CDR3 sequence: CASSLSRDTQYF. The CDR3 bases are TGTGCCAGCAGCTTAAGTCGAGATACGCAGTATTTT. The chain links TRBV7-8 to TRBJ2-3; D not certain. Trimming removed 2 bases at V and 5 bases at J, with 5 bases between. The germline gives CDR1 SGHVS, CDR2 FQNEAQ. This CDR3 has 12 residues.